The next 30 T cell receptor beta chains were all read from a single sample in a study of spatial heterogeneity in lung cancer. Via MiXCR, TCRdb re-called the 5' RACE reads, giving one row per CDR3 protein. The repertoire holds 48,000 or so distinct CDR3 sequences, with over 4.5% as singletons. Time point of the sample: sample taken at primary tumor resection. Whole RNA came from tumor, nontumor lung or frozen PBMC and was sequenced without being sorted. The sample was PBMCs, taken at surgery. Receptors were obtained from a male donor with early-stage non-small cell lung cancer.

This clonotype has at least ten counts. The gene calls are TRBV7-3 and TRBJ2-3, with D possibly TRBD2 on 5 matching bases. Germline loops: CDR1 SGHTA, CDR2 FQGTGA. CDR3 length equals 13 residues. Trimming took off 3 bases at V and 3 bases at J, with 7 bases between the two ends. Here the CDR3 reads CASSLGETDTQYF. The CDR3 nucleotides are TGTGCCAGCAGCTTGGGAGAGACAGATACGCAGTATTTT.

This chain connects TRBV24-1 to TRBJ2-5; 9 nucleotides match TRBD2. CDR3 length equals 17 residues. The V gene end was trimmed by 9 bases and the J gene end by 0 bases; junction bases not matched to a gene: 13. Germline CDR1 reads KGHDR; CDR2 reads SFDVKD. This chain's CDR3 is CATQGGRVPLYQETQYF. DNA for the CDR3: TGTGCCACCCAAGGCGGGAGGGTTCCCCTGTACCAAGAGACCCAGTACTTC.

This clonotype was detected ten times or more. The chain recombines TRBV29-1 with TRBJ2-7; D could derive from TRBD1 or TRBD2 (7 bases each). The CDR3 is 14 residues long. Trimming stripped 4 bases from V and 4 bases from J, with 17 bases between. The germline gives CDR1 SQVTM, CDR2 ANQGSEA. In nucleotides, the CDR3 is TGCAGCGTTGTAGAGGGAGGGGGCAGGTACGAGCAGTACTTC. It is translated as CSVVEGGGRYEQYF.

This clonotype has at least ten counts. This rearrangement joins TRBV7-9 to TRBJ2-5, with TRBD2 matching over 7 bases. Germline V gene sequence: CDR1 SEHNR, CDR2 FQNEAQ (reference sequence). The CDR3 spans 16 residues. Unmatched junction bases numbered 9, after V lost 0 bases and J lost 5 bases. The CDR3 spells CASSLAGGPLGETQYF. CDR3 DNA sequence: TGTGCCAGCAGCTTAGCGGGAGGGCCCCTGGGGGAGACCCAGTACTTC.

This clonotype was counted many times. CDR3 DNA sequence: TGCAGCGTTGAAGACCGGAGCTCCTACGAGCAGTACTTC. Protein sequence: CSVEDRSSYEQYF. V and J are TRBV29-1 and TRBJ2-7; no clear D gene. V lost 0 bases, J lost 0 bases, and 6 bases lay in between. Germline loops: CDR1 SQVTM, CDR2 ANQGSEA. This CDR3 is 13 amino acids long.

This clonotype was seen at least ten times. The CDR3: CSARLPQGDNQPQHF. CDR3 DNA: TGCAGTGCTAGACTACCCCAGGGGGACAATCAGCCCCAGCATTTT. V and J are TRBV20-1 and TRBJ1-5, with TRBD1 identical over 7 bases. This CDR3 contains 15 residues. CDR1 and CDR2 (germline): DFQATT, SNEGSKA (reference sequence). J lost 3 bases, V lost 2 bases, and 7 bases had no gene match.

This clonotype occurred many times. The chain employs TRBV3-1 and TRBJ2-7; TRBD2 matches 8 bases. CDR3 size: 14 residues. Looked up from germline, CDR1 is LGHDT and CDR2 is YNNKEL (reference sequence). With 1 base clipped from V and 6 bases from J, the junction kept 5 bases outside the gene matches. In nucleotides, the CDR3 is TGTGCCAGCAGCCAAGTCGGGACTAGAAGCGAGCAGTACTTC. Translating it yields CASSQVGTRSEQYF.

Many counts were recorded for this clonotype. The chain employs TRBV20-1 and TRBJ2-1; 9 bases fit TRBD2. CDR1 is DFQATT and CDR2 is SNEGSKA in the germline V gene (reference sequence). The CDR3 is made up of 13 amino acids. This chain's CDR3 is CSAWREGYNEQFF. CDR3 nucleotides: TGCAGCGCCTGGCGGGAGGGTTACAATGAGCAGTTCTTC.

The rearrangement joins TRBV6-5 to TRBJ2-2; 7 bases match TRBD1. This CDR3 spans 15 amino acids. V lost 4 bases to trimming and J lost 8 bases; unmatched junction nucleotides: 10. CDR1 is MNHEY, CDR2 SVGAGI, per germline. The CDR3 reads CASSSQGPPPGELFF. CDR3 nucleotides: TGTGCCAGCAGTTCACAGGGGCCGCCTCCGGGGGAGCTGTTTTTT.

This clonotype was counted many times. The V gene is TRBV20-1, the J gene TRBJ1-2; 10 bases fit TRBD1. Germline lookup yields CDR1 DFQATT and CDR2 SNEGSKA (reference sequence). J lost 8 bases, V lost 5 bases, and 14 bases had no gene match. This CDR3 spans 15 amino acids. The CDR3 region is CSASQLGDRGLGYTF. CDR3 coding DNA: TGCAGTGCTTCACAACTCGGAGACAGGGGGCTGGGCTACACCTTC.

The table lists this clonotype with many counts. This chain connects TRBV11-3 to TRBJ2-1, with TRBD2 matching over 14 bases. The CDR3 spans 14 residues. CDR1 and CDR2 from the germline V gene are SGHNT and YENEEA. V dropped 5 bases and J dropped 9; count of bases not matched to a gene: 3. The CDR3 is CASSPGLAGGEQFF. CDR3 nucleotides: TGTGCCAGCAGCCCAGGACTAGCGGGAGGTGAGCAGTTCTTC.

This clonotype was recorded many times. The rearrangement joins TRBV20-1 to TRBJ2-2; the match to TRBD2 covers 9 bases. Trimming took 4 bases from V and 7 from J; bases not matched to a gene: 7. The CDR3 length is 14 residues. Germline values: CDR1 DFQATT, CDR2 SNEGSKA (reference sequence). The CDR3, as DNA: TGCAGTGCTATGTCTAGCGGGATTTACGGGGAGCTGTTTTTT. Its protein product is CSAMSSGIYGELFF.

This clonotype was counted ten times or more. The V gene is TRBV11-2, the J gene TRBJ2-3; D is uncertain. This CDR3 spans 14 amino acids. Germline values: CDR1 SGHAT, CDR2 FQNNGV. Trimming took off 0 bases at V and 3 bases at J, with 7 bases between the two ends. Here the CDR3 DNA reads TGTGCCAGCAGCTTAGATCTGGCGACAGATACGCAGTATTTT. It yields the protein CASSLDLATDTQYF. Full variable domain (missing parts from reference TRBV11-2 and TRBJ2-3): EAGVAQSPRYKIIEKRQSVAFWCNPISGHATLYWYQQILGQGPKLLIQFQNNGVVDDSQLPKDRFSAERLKGVDSTLKIQPAKLEDSAVYLCASSLDLATDTQYFGPGTRLTVL.

This clonotype was observed many times. The rearrangement joins TRBV18 to TRBJ1-1; 11 bases line up with TRBD1. CDR1 and CDR2 (germline): KGHSH, LQKENI. V lost 4 bases, J lost 5 bases, and 6 bases stayed unmatched. This CDR3 spans 15 amino acids. CDR3 DNA sequence: TGTGCCAGCTCACGCGGGACAGGGGGAAGTACTGAAGCTTTCTTT. Protein sequence: CASSRGTGGSTEAFF.

This clonotype was detected many times. The chain combines TRBV21-1 with TRBJ2-7; TRBD2 is taken as the D call from the table, unchecked against the DNA. TRBV21-1 is designated a pseudogene. The CDR3 spans 23 residues. The DNA for the CDR3 is TGTGCCAGCAGCAAAGTTACCGACTTTCCCCGCCAACCGGGACTAGCGGGGATCTACGAGCAGTACTTC. It encodes CASSKVTDFPRQPGLAGIYEQYF.

About this clonotype itself: A much larger clone differs by one base, so this may be a read error. The chain employs TRBV14 and TRBJ2-5; D is unclear. Germline lookup yields CDR1 SGHDN and CDR2 FVKESK. The CDR3 is 13 residues long. The CDR3 here is CVSSQDRRETQYF. The CDR3 DNA is TGTGTCAGCAGCCAAGATCGGCGGGAGACCCAGTACTTC.

This clonotype was counted at least ten times. This chain connects TRBV20-1 to TRBJ2-6; TRBD1 is a possible D gene (5 bases). The CDR3 is 15 residues long. V lost 6 bases, J lost 2 bases, and 14 bases lay in between. Germline V gives CDR1 DFQATT, CDR2 SNEGSKA (reference sequence). The CDR3 loop is CSATAPGTGANVLTF. Written as DNA, the CDR3 is TGCAGTGCCACGGCTCCAGGGACTGGGGCCAACGTCCTGACTTTC.

This clonotype came up many times. V usage is TRBV7-6 and J usage is TRBJ1-5; D might be TRBD1 (5 bases). Trimming shortened V by 4 bases and J by 1 base, and 17 bases separated the two germline ends. CDR3 length: 17 amino acids. Germline V gene data show CDR1 as SGHVS and CDR2 as FNYEAQ. The CDR3 DNA reads as TGTGCCAGCAGCTCAGTGGCTGGGGGTTTGAGCAATCAGCCCCAGCATTTT. Translated, it gives CASSSVAGGLSNQPQHF. Full variable domain (missing parts from reference TRBV7-6 and TRBJ1-5): GAGVSQSPRYKVTKRGQDVALRCDPISGHVSLYWYRQALGQGPEFLTYFNYEAQQDKSGLPNDRFSAERPEGSISTLTIQRTEQRDSAMYRCASSSVAGGLSNQPQHFGDGTRLSIL.

This clonotype was found many times. The gene calls are TRBV7-2 and TRBJ1-1; maybe TRBD1 (5 bases). Germline CDR1 reads SGHTA; CDR2 reads FQGNSA. Trimming removed 4 bases at V and 1 base at J, with 7 bases between. The CDR3 has 13 residues. The CDR3 sequence is CASSSDRNTEAFF. For the CDR3, the DNA is TGTGCCAGCAGCTCCGACAGGAACACTGAAGCTTTCTTT.

This chain connects TRBV7-2 to TRBJ2-5; unclear D gene. CDR1 SGHTA and CDR2 FQGNSA come from the germline V gene. The CDR3 loop spans 15 amino acids. Trimming took off 2 bases at V and 5 bases at J, with 15 bases between the two ends. DNA for the CDR3: TGTGCCAGCAGCTTATTTTGGCCGCCTCGGGAGACCCAGTACTTC. This encodes CASSLFWPPRETQYF.

This clonotype was counted between two and nine times. The gene calls are TRBV12-3 or TRBV12-4 and TRBJ2-5, with TRBD2 matching 7 bases. Trimming at V came to 0 bases and at J to 8 bases, leaving 3 bases not matched to a gene. The CDR3 totals 13 residues. Here the CDR3 reads CASSLAPGGTQYF. The CDR3 DNA follows: TGTGCCAGCAGTTTAGCGCCGGGAGGTACCCAGTACTTC.

This clonotype was recorded at least ten times. The chain carries TRBV5-1 and TRBJ1-3; D perhaps matches TRBD1 (6 bases). CDR1 SGHRS and CDR2 YFSETQ come from the germline V gene. Trimming removed 5 bases at V and 4 bases at J, with 16 bases between. The length of the CDR3 is 15 residues. CDR3 in amino acids: CASRSLQGSGNTIYF. CDR3 bases: TGCGCCAGCAGGTCCCTACAGGGATCAGGAAACACCATATATTTT.

The table lists this clonotype with many counts. The chain uses TRBV6-2 or TRBV6-3 and TRBJ2-1; D unresolved. V lost 4 bases and J lost 7, with 5 bases in between. Germline V gene sequence: CDR1 MNHEY, CDR2 SVGEGT. CDR3 size: 11 residues. The CDR3 DNA follows: TGTGCCAGCAGTTCAAGGAATGAGCAGTTCTTC. Amino acids: CASSSRNEQFF.

This clonotype was seen repeatedly, ten times or more. The CDR3 protein is CASTPAGGLETQYF. The CDR3, as DNA: TGCGCCAGCACTCCAGCGGGAGGGCTAGAGACCCAGTACTTC. This chain connects TRBV23-1 to TRBJ2-5; 10 positions agree with TRBD2. TRBV23-1 carries the ORF label, with uncertain function. The CDR3 spans 14 residues. J lost 4 bases, V lost 7 bases, and 6 bases had no gene match.

In its sample, this clonotype was seen many times. V and J are TRBV5-8 and TRBJ2-5; 8 bases align to TRBD2. The length of the CDR3 is 15 residues. Germline V gene lookup returns CDR1 SGHTS and CDR2 YDEGEE. The junction had 6 bases not matched to a gene; V was cut back by 2 bases and J by 3 bases. In DNA form, the CDR3 reads TGTGCCAGCAGCTTAACTAGCGGAGCAAAAGAGACCCAGTACTTC. It translates to CASSLTSGAKETQYF.

CDR3 sequence (DNA): TGCAGCGTTGAAGAAGGGACAGGGGAAGAGACCCAGTACTTC. This sequence encodes CSVEEGTGEETQYF. The chain has TRBV29-1 and TRBJ2-5; 10 bases are shared with TRBD1. The CDR3 contains 14 residues. The V segment lost 0 bases and the J segment 3 bases; nucleotides outside the gene matches: 1. Germline CDR1 is SQVTM and CDR2 is ANQGSEA.

In this sample, this clonotype turned up many times. J is TRBJ2-2 and V is TRBV7-8; the D gene is possibly TRBD2 (5 bases). The CDR3 length is 17 residues. CDR1 and CDR2 from the germline V gene are SGHVS and FQNEAQ. V was trimmed by 0 bases and J by 5 bases, leaving 16 bases between them. CDR3 residues: CASSLAFRTTGTGELFF. The CDR3 nucleotides read TGTGCCAGCAGCTTAGCTTTCCGGACCACGGGGACCGGGGAGCTGTTTTTT.

This clonotype was picked up many times. The chain recombines TRBV18 with TRBJ1-1; D is possibly TRBD1 (6 bases). This CDR3 is built from 12 residues. Looked up from germline, CDR1 is KGHSH and CDR2 is LQKENI. Trimming removed 4 bases at V and 6 bases at J, with 9 bases between. In DNA, the CDR3 is TGTGCCAGCTCACACAGGGACGCTGAAGCTTTCTTT. Encoded protein: CASSHRDAEAFF.

This clonotype was counted at least ten times. CDR3 amino acids: CASSVHLLSYEQYF. The CDR3, as DNA: TGTGCCAGCAGTGTCCACTTGCTCTCCTACGAGCAGTACTTC. The chain links TRBV6-1 to TRBJ2-7; D is ambiguous. The CDR3 sequence is 14 residues long. Looked up from germline, CDR1 is MNHNS and CDR2 is SASEGT. The V end was cut by 4 bases, the J end by 0 bases, with 10 bases between.

The sample holds a few counts of this clonotype. The chain links TRBV27 to TRBJ2-5; tentative D call: TRBD1 (6 bases). Germline assignment: CDR1 MNHEY and CDR2 SMNVEV (reference sequence). The CDR3 has 14 residues. V gave up 6 bases and J gave up 1 base, with 12 bases separating them. Written as DNA, the CDR3 is TGTGCCAGCAGACAAGACAGGCGCCAAGAGACCCAGTACTTC. It specifies CASRQDRRQETQYF.